Each of the 32 T cell receptor beta chains below was sequenced from the same sample in a study of cytomegalovirus exposure and HLA in healthy donors. The PCR employed 60 Vbeta primers together with 13 Jbeta primers. Profiled with immunoSEQ multiplex PCR; TCRdb holds only in-frame clones, not every one. The sample totals about 120,000 clones. The sample consisted of PBMCs. Receptor source: a man aged 30 to 45 in good health and CMV-seronegative.

CDR3 region: CASSDRGNYGYTF. CDR3 bases: TGTGCCAGCAGTGACCGAGGAAACTATGGCTACACCTTC. V is TRBV2 and J is TRBJ1-2; D is unclear. Germline-derived CDR1 and CDR2 are SNHLY and FYNNEI. CDR3 length: 13 amino acids. The V gene lost 3 bases and the J gene lost 2 bases, with 7 bases spanning the gap. Combining the CDR3 with reference TRBV2 and TRBJ1-2 gives the whole variable domain EPEVTQTPSHQVTQMGQEVILRCVPISNHLYFYWYRQILGQKVEFLVSFYNNEISEKSEIFDDQFSVERPDGSNFTLKIRSTKLEDSAMYFCASSDRGNYGYTFGSGTRLTVV.

V and J are TRBV18 and TRBJ2-6; a weak D match, TRBD2 (5 bases). CDR3 size: 16 residues. Between the trimmed V and J ends, which lost 0 bases and 2 bases, there was a span of 8 bases. Germline CDR1 reads KGHSH; CDR2 reads LQKENI. The CDR3 DNA reads as TGTGCCAGCTCACCACCGGCGGGCCCTGGGGCCAACGTCCTGACTTTC. It is translated as CASSPPAGPGANVLTF.

In nucleotides, the CDR3 is TGCGCCAGCAGCTTGGGGCGACAGGGGGATGAAAAACTGTTTTTT. Protein sequence: CASSLGRQGDEKLFF. The chain uses TRBV5-1 and TRBJ1-4, with 9 bases that match TRBD1. The CDR3 runs 15 residues. Germline V gene sequence: CDR1 SGHRS, CDR2 YFSETQ. After removal of 0 bases from V and 6 bases from J, the junction contained 3 bases not matched to a gene.

The chain is built from TRBV18 and TRBJ2-5; 9 bases align to TRBD1. V dropped 6 bases and J dropped 1; count of bases not matched to a gene: 3. The germline V gene encodes CDR1 KGHSH and CDR2 LQKENI. There are 14 residues in the CDR3. The CDR3 is CASSQDRGQETQYF. DNA for the CDR3: TGTGCCAGCTCTCAGGACAGGGGCCAAGAGACCCAGTACTTC. Variable domain in full (rest from reference TRBV18 and TRBJ2-5): NAGVMQNPRHLVRRRGQEARLRCSPMKGHSHVYWYRQLPEEGLKFMVYLQKENIIDESGMPKERFSAEFPKEGPSILRIQQVVRGDSAAYFCASSQDRGQETQYFGPGTRLLVL.

V and J are TRBV14 and TRBJ1-4; 7 bases fit TRBD1. Per the germline V gene, CDR1 is SGHDN and CDR2 is FVKESK. The V segment lost 7 bases and the J segment 4 bases; nucleotides outside the gene matches: 6. CDR3 size: 14 residues. CDR3 loop: CASNSGQINEKLFF. CDR3 sequence (DNA): TGTGCCAGCAACTCGGGACAGATTAATGAAAAACTGTTTTTT.

V and J are TRBV6-1 and TRBJ2-2, with TRBD2 identical over 12 bases. The CDR3 contains 19 residues. V shed 1 base, J shed 4 bases, and the junction held 10 bases outside the gene matches. Germline-derived CDR1 and CDR2 are MNHNS and SASEGT. The CDR3 protein is CASSEGLASGGAVTGELFF. In DNA, the CDR3 is TGTGCCAGCAGTGAAGGTCTTGCTAGCGGGGGGGCAGTCACCGGGGAGCTGTTTTTT.

The V and J genes are TRBV2 and TRBJ1-5, with 9 nucleotides matching TRBD1. Germline values: CDR1 SNHLY, CDR2 FYNNEI. The length of the CDR3 is 14 residues. Germline trimming cut 6 bases from V and 2 bases from J; bases unmatched to any gene: 2. Here the CDR3 DNA reads TGTGCCAGCAGCCGGGACAGGGGCAATCAGCCCCAGCATTTT. The encoded protein is CASSRDRGNQPQHF.

CDR3: CASGTGPVYEAQYF. For the CDR3, the DNA is TGCGCCAGCGGGACAGGGCCGGTTTATGAAGCCCAGTACTTC. The chain combines TRBV5-1 with TRBJ2-5, with 9 nucleotides matching TRBD1. The CDR3 totals 14 residues. Germline CDR1 SGHRS, CDR2 YFSETQ. V shed 7 bases and J 9 bases; nucleotides not matched to a gene: 13.

This chain uses TRBV5-4 with TRBJ2-5, with 9 bases aligning to TRBD2. Germline trimming cut 3 bases from V and 8 bases from J; bases unmatched to any gene: 11. The CDR3 runs 15 residues. Looked up from germline, CDR1 is SGHNT and CDR2 is YYREEE (reference sequence). This CDR3 is CASSSSAGGGGTQYF. The CDR3 region has the DNA TGTGCCAGCAGCTCATCAGCGGGGGGCGGTGGAACCCAGTACTTC.

This chain connects TRBV10-3 to TRBJ2-7; 9 bases are shared with TRBD1. V shed 7 bases, J shed 0 bases, and the junction held 4 bases outside the gene matches. CDR1 is ENHRY and CDR2 is SYGVKD in the germline V gene. This CDR3 has 14 residues. The CDR3 reads CAINPGQGSYEQYF. The CDR3 DNA follows: TGTGCCATCAACCCGGGACAGGGCTCCTACGAGCAGTACTTC.

The J gene is TRBJ2-5, the V gene TRBV5-6, with D maybe TRBD2 (7 bases). Trimming pared 6 bases from V and 5 bases from J, leaving 14 bases between. The germline gives CDR1 SGHDT, CDR2 YYEEEE. This CDR3 region has 13 residues. CDR3 sequence reads: CASIRGGVETQYF. CDR3 nucleotides: TGTGCCAGCATCCGCGGGGGCGTGGAGACCCAGTACTTC.

The V call is TRBV7-2, the J call TRBJ1-1; D is uncertain. The V and J ends lost 5 bases and 1 base respectively, with 11 bases between them. CDR1 and CDR2 from the germline V gene are SGHTA and FQGNSA. The CDR3 is 14 amino acids. The CDR3 sequence is CASSPVIANTEAFF. In nucleotides, the CDR3 is TGTGCCAGCAGCCCGGTAATAGCGAACACTGAAGCTTTCTTT.

The chain uses TRBV6-5 and TRBJ1-2, with TRBD1 as a possible D gene (5 bases). The CDR3 is 12 amino acids. Looked up from germline, CDR1 is MNHEY and CDR2 is SVGAGI. V was shortened by 5 bases and J by 6 bases, with 10 bases between the two germline ends. The CDR3 DNA sequence: TGTGCCAGCAGTGGGGGGTGGGATGGCTACACCTTC. This codes for CASSGGWDGYTF.

V is TRBV18 and J is TRBJ2-2, with 10 bases that match TRBD1. Per germline, CDR1 KGHSH and CDR2 LQKENI. V lost 1 base, J lost 6 bases, and 8 bases stayed unmatched. This CDR3 is built from 17 residues. CDR3 DNA sequence: TGTGCCAGCTCACCACGGGACAGGGGAGTTGAGTCCGGGGAGCTGTTTTTT. Translation gives CASSPRDRGVESGELFF.

The J gene is TRBJ2-5, the V gene TRBV19; 7 bases line up with TRBD1. CDR1 and CDR2 from the germline V gene are LNHDA and SQIVND (reference sequence). CDR3 length: 14 residues. The J segment lost 2 bases and the V segment lost 6 bases, leaving 6 bases of the junction unmatched. CDR3 nucleotides: TGTGCCAGTAGCCCTTGGGACAGTCAAGAGACCCAGTACTTC. Its translation: CASSPWDSQETQYF.

V usage is TRBV5-1 and J usage is TRBJ2-7; D gene unclear. The CDR3 loop spans 13 amino acids. The V end was cut by 0 bases, the J end by 0 bases, with 4 bases between. Germline assignment: CDR1 SGHRS and CDR2 YFSETQ. The CDR3 region has the DNA TGCGCCAGCAGCTTGGGCAGCTCCTACGAGCAGTACTTC. This gives the protein CASSLGSSYEQYF.

This chain links TRBV7-9 with TRBJ2-5, with D perhaps matching TRBD1 (6 bases). CDR1 is SEHNR and CDR2 is FQNEAQ in the germline V gene (reference sequence). This CDR3 contains 15 residues. Between the trimmed V and J ends, which lost 3 bases and 5 bases, there was a span of 16 bases. The CDR3 loop reads CASSFGQSTGETQYF. The CDR3 DNA follows: TGTGCCAGCAGCTTCGGACAGTCGACTGGGGAGACCCAGTACTTC.

This chain uses TRBV7-8 with TRBJ2-7; 11 bases align to TRBD2. Germline V gene data show CDR1 as SGHVS and CDR2 as FQNEAQ. This CDR3 is 12 amino acids long. J gave up 11 bases and V 2 bases, and 2 bases lay outside the gene matches. The CDR3 DNA reads as TGTGCCAGCAGCTTATTAGCGGGGGGGAAGTACTTC. The encoded protein is CASSLLAGGKYF.

The V gene is TRBV7-8, the J gene TRBJ2-7; a weak D match, TRBD2 (6 bases). Germline lookup yields CDR1 SGHVS and CDR2 FQNEAQ. V lost 5 bases, J lost 5 bases, and 22 bases lay in between. This CDR3 has 16 residues. The CDR3 region is CASSLTGAGFIHEQYF. The CDR3 DNA reads as TGTGCCAGCAGCCTAACTGGGGCGGGGTTTATCCACGAGCAGTACTTC. The whole variable domain, remainder taken from reference TRBV7-8 and TRBJ2-7, is GAGVSQSPRYKVAKRGQDVALRCDPISGHVSLFWYQQALGQGPEFLTYFQNEAQLDKSGLPSDRFFAERPEGSVSTLKIQRTQQEDSAVYLCASSLTGAGFIHEQYFGPGTRLTVT.

In regard to this clone: Other DNA sequences in the sample encode the same CDR3. The CDR3 bases are TGCGCCAGCAGCCTGGACGCAGGGAGGCAAGAGACCCAGTACTTC. Protein product: CASSLDAGRQETQYF. This chain joins TRBV5-1 and TRBJ2-5, with a weak D call TRBD2 (6 bases). CDR3 length: 15 residues. V was trimmed by 4 bases and J by 2 bases, leaving 15 bases between them. Germline V gene lookup returns CDR1 SGHRS and CDR2 YFSETQ.

A note on this clone: The sample holds other DNA sequences that translate to the same CDR3. This CDR3 reads CASSWGGGTGELFF. For the CDR3, the DNA is TGTGCCAGCAGCTGGGGGGGTGGGACCGGGGAGCTGTTTTTT. The chain joins TRBV5-5 to TRBJ2-2; TRBD2 agrees at 7 bases. Germline CDR1 is SGHKS and CDR2 is YYEKEE (reference sequence). The CDR3 is made up of 14 amino acids. V lost 3 bases to trimming and J lost 5 bases; unmatched junction nucleotides: 4.

The chain combines TRBV28 with TRBJ1-1; D might be TRBD1 (5 bases). This CDR3 comprises 15 residues. V gave up 3 bases and J gave up 6 bases, with 17 bases separating them. Per the germline V gene, CDR1 is MDHEN and CDR2 is SYDVKM. The CDR3 loop reads CASSLGGGAPSEAFF. CDR3 DNA: TGTGCCAGCAGTTTGGGCGGAGGGGCCCCCTCTGAAGCTTTCTTT.

The chain has TRBV15 and TRBJ1-6; TRBD1 might be the D (5 bases). The CDR3 extends over 16 amino acids. Germline CDR1 LNHNV, CDR2 YYDKDF (reference sequence). V gave up 5 bases and J gave up 0 bases, with 11 bases separating them. Here the CDR3 DNA reads TGTGCCACCAGCGGTAGACAGAGCTCCTATAATTCACCCCTCCACTTT. Residues: CATSGRQSSYNSPLHF. Filled out from reference TRBV15 and TRBJ1-6, the complete variable domain reads DAMVIQNPRYQVTQFGKPVTLSCSQTLNHNVMYWYQQKSSQAPKLLFHYYDKDFNNEADTPDNFQSRRPNTSFCFLDIRSPGLGDTAMYLCATSGRQSSYNSPLHFGNGTRLTVT.

A word on this clone: Given the absence of the conserved phenylalanine or tryptophan at the CDR3 end, a read error is likely. The V gene is TRBV5-1, the J gene TRBJ2-7; TRBD2 aligns across 7 bases. Germline V CDR1 and CDR2: SGHRS, YFSETQ. CDR3 size: 16 residues. The V and J ends lost 3 bases and 2 bases, in that order; junction bases with no gene match: 11. In DNA form, the CDR3 reads TGCGCCAGCAGCTCCGAGCCAAGCGGGGTCACCTACGAGCAGTACCTC. It encodes CASSSEPSGVTYEQYL.

The chain links TRBV5-1 to TRBJ1-2; D not resolved. Trimming cost V 0 bases and J 2 bases, with 8 bases left between them. Germline lookup yields CDR1 SGHRS and CDR2 YFSETQ. The CDR3 is 14 residues long. The CDR3 reads CASSLGGENYGYTF. The CDR3 DNA follows: TGCGCCAGCAGCTTGGGAGGCGAAAACTATGGCTACACCTTC.

The chain links TRBV5-1 to TRBJ2-3; 11 bases are shared with TRBD2. The trim removed 5 bases at V and 1 base at J, leaving 3 bases unmatched. Germline V lookup: CDR1 SGHRS, CDR2 YFSETQ. The CDR3 extends over 15 amino acids. The CDR3 spells CASRTSGDRTDTQYF. CDR3 coding DNA: TGCGCCAGCAGGACTAGCGGGGACCGCACAGATACGCAGTATTTT.

The rearrangement joins TRBV6-1 to TRBJ1-6, with D hard to call. The CDR3 totals 15 residues. V lost 11 bases to trimming and J lost 8 bases, with 22 bases between them. Germline loops: CDR1 MNHNS, CDR2 SASEGT. The CDR3 DNA reads TGTGCCGGTCGCGAGCTTTCAAGTGTCGATTCACCCCTCCACTTT. Its translation is CAGRELSSVDSPLHF.

This chain joins TRBV18 and TRBJ2-2, with a weak D call TRBD1 (5 bases). V gave up 6 bases and J gave up 3 bases, with 14 bases separating them. Germline V gene data show CDR1 as KGHSH and CDR2 as LQKENI. This CDR3 contains 15 residues. The CDR3, as DNA: TGTGCCAGCTCCCCCCGAAGGGGCCACACCGGGGAGCTGTTTTTT. Its protein product is CASSPRRGHTGELFF.

This rearrangement joins TRBV5-1 to TRBJ1-6; possible D gene TRBD1, 5 bases. CDR1 SGHRS and CDR2 YFSETQ come from the germline V gene. Deletions cut 4 bases from V and 5 bases from J, with 13 bases between. This CDR3 spans 15 amino acids. CDR3 sequence reads: CASSLPGWDNSPLHF. The CDR3 region has the DNA TGCGCCAGCAGCCTACCAGGGTGGGATAATTCACCCCTCCACTTT.

V is TRBV10-1 and J is TRBJ1-1; maybe TRBD1 (5 bases). CDR3 size: 17 residues. Between the trimmed V and J ends, which lost 3 bases and 5 bases, there was a span of 22 bases. Germline V lookup: CDR1 WNHNN, CDR2 SYGVQD (reference sequence). DNA of the CDR3: TGCGCCAGCAGTGACGATGGGGTAAGGGGCTTATGTACTGAAGCTTTCTTT. Protein: CASSDDGVRGLCTEAFF.

CDR3 nucleotides: TGTGCCAGCAGTAGACTAGCGGGGCCCCAAGATACGCAGTATTTT. It specifies CASSRLAGPQDTQYF. V and J are TRBV9 and TRBJ2-3, with 11 bases fitting TRBD2. This CDR3 has 15 amino acids. CDR1 and CDR2 (germline): SGDLS, YYNGEE. Trimming took 5 bases from V and 5 from J; bases not matched to a gene: 7.

The gene calls are TRBV6-5 and TRBJ2-2, with 8 nucleotides matching TRBD1. Trimming at V came to 0 bases and at J to 5 bases, leaving 2 bases not matched to a gene. The germline gives CDR1 MNHEY, CDR2 SVGAGI. The CDR3 has 15 amino acids. The CDR3 DNA follows: TGTGCCAGCAGTTACTCAACAGGGGGTACCGGGGAGCTGTTTTTT. Amino acids: CASSYSTGGTGELFF.